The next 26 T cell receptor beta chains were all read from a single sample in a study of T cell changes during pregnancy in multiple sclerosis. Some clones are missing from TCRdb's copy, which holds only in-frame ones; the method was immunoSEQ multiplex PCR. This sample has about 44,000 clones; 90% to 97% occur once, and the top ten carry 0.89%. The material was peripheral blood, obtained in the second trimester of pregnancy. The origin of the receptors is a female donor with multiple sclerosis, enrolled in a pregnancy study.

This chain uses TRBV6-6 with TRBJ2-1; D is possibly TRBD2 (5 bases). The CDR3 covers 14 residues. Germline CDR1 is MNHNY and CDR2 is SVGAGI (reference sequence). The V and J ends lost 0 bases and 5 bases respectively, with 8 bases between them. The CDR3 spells CASSYSSGNNEQFF. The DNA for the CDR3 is TGTGCCAGCAGTTACTCGAGCGGAAACAATGAGCAGTTCTTC.

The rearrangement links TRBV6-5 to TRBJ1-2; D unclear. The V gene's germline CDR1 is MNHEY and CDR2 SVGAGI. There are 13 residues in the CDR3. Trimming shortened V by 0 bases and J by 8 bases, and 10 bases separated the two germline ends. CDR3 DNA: TGTGCCAGCAGTTACTCGGGCGTCGCCGGCTACACCTTC. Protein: CASSYSGVAGYTF.

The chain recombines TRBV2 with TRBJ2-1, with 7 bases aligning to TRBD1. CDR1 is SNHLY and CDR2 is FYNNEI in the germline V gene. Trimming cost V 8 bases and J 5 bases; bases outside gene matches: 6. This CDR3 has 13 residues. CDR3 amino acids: CASVWDSNNEQFF. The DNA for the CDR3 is TGTGCCAGCGTCTGGGACAGTAACAATGAGCAGTTCTTC.

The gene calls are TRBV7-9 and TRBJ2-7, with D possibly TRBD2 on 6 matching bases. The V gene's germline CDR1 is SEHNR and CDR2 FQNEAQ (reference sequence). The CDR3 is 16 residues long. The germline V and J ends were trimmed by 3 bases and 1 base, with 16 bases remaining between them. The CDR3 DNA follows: TGTGCCAGCAGCTTTCATCCGGGTGGGAGGTCCTACGAGCAGTACTTC. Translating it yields CASSFHPGGRSYEQYF.

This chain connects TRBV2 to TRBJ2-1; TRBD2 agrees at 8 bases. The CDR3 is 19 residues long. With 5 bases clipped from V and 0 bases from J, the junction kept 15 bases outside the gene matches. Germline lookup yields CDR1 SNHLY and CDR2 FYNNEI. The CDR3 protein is CASSLSGRRMGSSYNEQFF. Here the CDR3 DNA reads TGTGCCAGCAGTCTGAGCGGGAGAAGGATGGGTAGCTCCTACAATGAGCAGTTCTTC.

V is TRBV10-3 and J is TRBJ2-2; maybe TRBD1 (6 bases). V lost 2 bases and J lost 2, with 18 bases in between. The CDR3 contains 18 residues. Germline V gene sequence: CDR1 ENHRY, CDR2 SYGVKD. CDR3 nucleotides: TGTGCCATCAGTGAGACAAAACAGGGTCCGGTAAACACCGGGGAGCTGTTTTTT. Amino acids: CAISETKQGPVNTGELFF.

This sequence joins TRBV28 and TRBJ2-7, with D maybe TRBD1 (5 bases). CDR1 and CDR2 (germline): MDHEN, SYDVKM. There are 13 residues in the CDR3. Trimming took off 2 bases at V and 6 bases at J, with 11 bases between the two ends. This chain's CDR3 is CASSLKGQGEQYF. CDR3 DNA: TGTGCCAGCAGTTTAAAGGGGCAGGGCGAGCAGTACTTC.

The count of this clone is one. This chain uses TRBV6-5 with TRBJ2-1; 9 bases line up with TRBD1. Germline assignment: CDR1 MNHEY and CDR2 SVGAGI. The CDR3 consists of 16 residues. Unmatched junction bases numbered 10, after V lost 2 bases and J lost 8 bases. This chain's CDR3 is CASSYHFTGGPDEQFF. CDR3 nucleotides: TGTGCCAGCAGTTACCATTTTACAGGGGGCCCGGATGAGCAGTTCTTC.

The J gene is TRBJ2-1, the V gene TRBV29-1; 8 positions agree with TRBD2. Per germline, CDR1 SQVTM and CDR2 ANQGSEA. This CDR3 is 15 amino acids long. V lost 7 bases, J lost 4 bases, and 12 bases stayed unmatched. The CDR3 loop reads CSGTSINPPYNEQFF. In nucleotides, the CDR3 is TGCAGCGGGACTAGCATCAACCCCCCTTACAATGAGCAGTTCTTC.

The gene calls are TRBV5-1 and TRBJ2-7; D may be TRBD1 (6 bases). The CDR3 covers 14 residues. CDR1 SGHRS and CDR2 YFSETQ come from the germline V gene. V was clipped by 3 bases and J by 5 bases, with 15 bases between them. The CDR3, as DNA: TGCGCCAGCAGCTGGCTCAGGAAGGGGGACGAGCAGTACTTC. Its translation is CASSWLRKGDEQYF.

CDR3 sequence reads: CASSLGTGTNTEAFF. Written as DNA, the CDR3 is TGTGCCAGCAGCTTGGGGACAGGGACCAACACTGAAGCTTTCTTT. V usage is TRBV7-3 and J usage is TRBJ1-1; TRBD1 agrees at 9 bases. V dropped 3 bases and J dropped 2; count of bases not matched to a gene: 4. This CDR3 is built from 15 residues. CDR1 and CDR2 from the germline V gene are SGHTA and FQGTGA.

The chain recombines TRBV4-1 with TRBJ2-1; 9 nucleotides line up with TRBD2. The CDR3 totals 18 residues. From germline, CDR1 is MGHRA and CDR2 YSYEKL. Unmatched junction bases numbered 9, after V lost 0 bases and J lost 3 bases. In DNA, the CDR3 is TGCGCCAGCAGCCAAGATTGGGTAGCGGGGGCACACTACAATGAGCAGTTCTTC. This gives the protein CASSQDWVAGAHYNEQFF.

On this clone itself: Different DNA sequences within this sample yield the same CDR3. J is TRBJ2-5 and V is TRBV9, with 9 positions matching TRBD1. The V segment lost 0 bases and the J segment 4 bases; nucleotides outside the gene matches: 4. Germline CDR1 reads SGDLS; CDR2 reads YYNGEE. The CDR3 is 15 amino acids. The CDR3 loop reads CASSVEGTGRETQYF. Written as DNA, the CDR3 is TGTGCCAGCAGCGTAGAAGGGACAGGGAGAGAGACCCAGTACTTC.

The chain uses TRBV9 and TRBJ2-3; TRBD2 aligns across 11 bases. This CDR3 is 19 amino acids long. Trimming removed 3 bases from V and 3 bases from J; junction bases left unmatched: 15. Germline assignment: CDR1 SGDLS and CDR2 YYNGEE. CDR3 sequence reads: CASSAPRGLAGGETDTQYF. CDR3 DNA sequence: TGTGCCAGCAGCGCGCCGCGTGGGCTAGCGGGGGGTGAGACAGATACGCAGTATTTT. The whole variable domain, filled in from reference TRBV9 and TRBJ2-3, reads DSGVTQTPKHLITATGQRVTLRCSPRSGDLSVYWYQQSLDQGLQFLIQYYNGEERAKGNILERFSAQQFPDLHSELNLSSLELGDSALYFCASSAPRGLAGGETDTQYFGPGTRLTVL.

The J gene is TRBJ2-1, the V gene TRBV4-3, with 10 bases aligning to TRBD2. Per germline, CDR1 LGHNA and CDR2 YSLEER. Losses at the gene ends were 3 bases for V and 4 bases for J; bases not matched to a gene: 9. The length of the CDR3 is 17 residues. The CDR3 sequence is CASSQTPPSGGYNEQFF. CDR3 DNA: TGCGCCAGCAGCCAGACCCCTCCTAGCGGGGGATACAATGAGCAGTTCTTC.

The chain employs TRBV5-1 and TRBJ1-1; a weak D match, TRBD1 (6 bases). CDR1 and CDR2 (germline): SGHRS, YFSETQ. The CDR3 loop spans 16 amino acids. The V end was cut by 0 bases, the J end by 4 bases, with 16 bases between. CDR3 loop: CASSLVGGGLGTEAFF. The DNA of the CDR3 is TGCGCCAGCAGCTTGGTCGGCGGGGGGCTCGGCACTGAAGCTTTCTTT.

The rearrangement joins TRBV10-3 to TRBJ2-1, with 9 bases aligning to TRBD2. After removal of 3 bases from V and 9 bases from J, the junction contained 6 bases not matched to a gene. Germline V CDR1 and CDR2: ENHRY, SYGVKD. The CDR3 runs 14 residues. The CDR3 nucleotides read TGTGCCATCAGTGATTGGCGGGGGGGCGGTGAGCAGTTCTTC. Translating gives CAISDWRGGGEQFF.

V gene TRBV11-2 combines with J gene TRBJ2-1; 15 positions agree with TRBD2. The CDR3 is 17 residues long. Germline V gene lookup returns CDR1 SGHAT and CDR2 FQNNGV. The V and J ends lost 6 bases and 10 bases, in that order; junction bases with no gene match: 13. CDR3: CASSPGFPGLAGGEQFF. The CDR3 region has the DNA TGTGCCAGCAGTCCCGGGTTTCCGGGACTAGCGGGGGGCGAGCAGTTCTTC.

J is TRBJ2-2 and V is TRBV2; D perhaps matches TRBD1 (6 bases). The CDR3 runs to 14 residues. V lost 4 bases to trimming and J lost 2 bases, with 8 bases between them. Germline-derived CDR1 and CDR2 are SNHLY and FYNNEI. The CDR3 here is CASSGTENTGELFF. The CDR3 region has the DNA TGTGCCAGCAGTGGGACAGAAAACACCGGGGAGCTGTTTTTT.

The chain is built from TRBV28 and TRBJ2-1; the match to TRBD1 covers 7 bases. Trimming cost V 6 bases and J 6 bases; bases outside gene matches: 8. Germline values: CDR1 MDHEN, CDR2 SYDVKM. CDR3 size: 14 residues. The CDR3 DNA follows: TGTGCCAGCAGAACCGGGACAGAATTCAATGAGCAGTTCTTC. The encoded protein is CASRTGTEFNEQFF.

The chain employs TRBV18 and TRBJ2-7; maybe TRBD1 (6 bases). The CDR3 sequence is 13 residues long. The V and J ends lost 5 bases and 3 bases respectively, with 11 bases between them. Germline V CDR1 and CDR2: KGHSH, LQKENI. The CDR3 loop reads CASSTGQSYEQYF. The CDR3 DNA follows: TGTGCCAGCTCAACCGGACAGAGCTACGAGCAGTACTTC.

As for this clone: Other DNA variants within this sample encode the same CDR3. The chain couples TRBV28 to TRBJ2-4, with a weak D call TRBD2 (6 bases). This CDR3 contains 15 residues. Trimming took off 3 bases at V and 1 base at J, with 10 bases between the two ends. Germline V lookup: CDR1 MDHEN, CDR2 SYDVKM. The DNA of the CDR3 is TGTGCCAGCAGTTTGGGAGGCACCGCCAAAAACATTCAGTACTTC. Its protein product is CASSLGGTAKNIQYF.

This chain's CDR3 is CASSPGGTGLTDTQYF. DNA of the CDR3: TGCGCCAGCAGCCCGGGAGGGACAGGGCTCACAGATACGCAGTATTTT. The chain combines TRBV4-1 with TRBJ2-3; a possible D gene is TRBD1 (9 bases). The CDR3 contains 16 residues. V was clipped by 4 bases and J by 2 bases, with 16 bases between them. The germline V gene encodes CDR1 MGHRA and CDR2 YSYEKL.

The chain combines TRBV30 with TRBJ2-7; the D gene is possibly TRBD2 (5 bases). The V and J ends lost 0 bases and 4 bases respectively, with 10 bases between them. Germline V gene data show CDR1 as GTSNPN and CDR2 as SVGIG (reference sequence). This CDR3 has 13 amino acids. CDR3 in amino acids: CAWSVGWEYEQYF. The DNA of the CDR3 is TGTGCCTGGAGTGTAGGATGGGAGTACGAGCAGTACTTC.

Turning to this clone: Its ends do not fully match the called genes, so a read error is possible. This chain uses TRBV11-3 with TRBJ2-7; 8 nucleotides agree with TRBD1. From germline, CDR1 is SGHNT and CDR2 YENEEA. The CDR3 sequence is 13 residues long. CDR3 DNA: TGTGCCAGCAGCCAGGACAGGGCCTACGAGCAGTGCTTC. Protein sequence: CASSQDRAYEQCF.

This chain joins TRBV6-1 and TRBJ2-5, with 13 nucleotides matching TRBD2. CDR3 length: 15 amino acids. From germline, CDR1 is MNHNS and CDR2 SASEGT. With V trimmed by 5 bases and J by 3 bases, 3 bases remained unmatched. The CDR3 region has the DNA TGTGCCAGCAGTTCCGGACTAGCGGGGGAAGAGACCCAGTACTTC. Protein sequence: CASSSGLAGEETQYF.